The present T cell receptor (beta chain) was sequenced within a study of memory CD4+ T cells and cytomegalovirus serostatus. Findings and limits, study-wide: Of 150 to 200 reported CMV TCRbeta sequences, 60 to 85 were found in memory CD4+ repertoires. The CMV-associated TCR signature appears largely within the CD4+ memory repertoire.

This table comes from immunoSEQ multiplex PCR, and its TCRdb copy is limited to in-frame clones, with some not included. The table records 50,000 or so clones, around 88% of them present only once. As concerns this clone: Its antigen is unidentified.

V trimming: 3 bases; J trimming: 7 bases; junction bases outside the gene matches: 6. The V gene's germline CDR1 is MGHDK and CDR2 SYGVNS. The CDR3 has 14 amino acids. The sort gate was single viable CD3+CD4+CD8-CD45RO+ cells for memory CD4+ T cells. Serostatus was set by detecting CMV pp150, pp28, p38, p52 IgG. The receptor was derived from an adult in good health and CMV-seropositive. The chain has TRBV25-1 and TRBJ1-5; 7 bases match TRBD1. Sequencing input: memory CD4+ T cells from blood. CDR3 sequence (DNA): TGTGCCAGCAGTGACCGACAGGGTGGCCAGCCCCAGCATTTT. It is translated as CASSDRQGGQPQHF.